This TCR beta chain emerged from a study of regulatory T cells in long-lasting Graves disease. Building the TCR beta libraries relied on iRepertoire HTBI primers, and CDR3 regions underwent Arm-PCR. TCRdb redid the calling of the multiplex PCR reads with MiXCR, one entry per CDR3 protein. Counted here are about 660,000 distinct CDR3 sequences, about 32% occurring once; the ten biggest clones make up under 55%. In this sample, this clonotype turned up a few times. A read error may produce the germline difference seen at one junction end. Noted time point: persistent/refractory GD, antithyroid drugs over 5 years with positive TRAb. Extracted RNA from PBMCs served as the source of the TCR library. Germline CDR1 and CDR2: SQVTM and ANQGSEA. The CDR3 has 14 residues.

This receptor was identified in a female donor with Graves disease. The material was peripheral blood mononuclear cells (PBMCs), obtained when the disease was refractory, from a patient treated with antithyroid drugs. The chain links TRBV29-1 to TRBJ1-1; possibly TRBD1 for D (5 bases). CDR3: CSAETGRLNTEAFF. CDR3 bases: TGCAGCGCTGAAACAGGACGACTAAACACTGAAGCTTTCTTT.